These T cell receptor beta chains were read from a single sample in a study of OX40 agonist ivuxolimab in advanced cancers. TCRdb keeps only in-frame clones here, not all; method: immunoSEQ multiplex PCR. Of 60,000 to 70,000 clones listed, more than 80% are singletons. The sequenced sample was CD4+ or CD8+ T cells sorted from blood, obtained in a trial of the OX40 agonist ivuxolimab. The receptor source for this set is an adult with an advanced solid tumor such as melanoma, head and neck, liver or kidney cancer. Both conserved end residues are part of each CDR3. D genes are given only for firm matches. A row's size may be missing; if present it is once, few, many or a size class.

-	15	TRBV9	TRBJ2-3	TRBD2	TGTGCCAGCAGCGTCTTTAATAGCGGGGGAGGGACGCAGTATTTT	CASSVFNSGGGTQYF
few	11	TRBV5-5	TRBJ2-3	-	TGTGCCAGCAGCTTGGAGCGTACGCAGTATTTT	CASSLERTQYF
-	14	TRBV11-2	TRBJ2-3	-	TGTGCCAGCAGCTCTAACCGGGACGGAGATACGCAGTATTTT	CASSSNRDGDTQYF
-	16	TRBV15	TRBJ2-1	TRBD1	TGTGCCACCAGCAATCGACAGGGGTCAACCTACAATGAGCAGTTCTTC	CATSNRQGSTYNEQFF
-	15	TRBV5-1	TRBJ2-5	TRBD2	TGCGCCAGTGCGAGAGCGGGAGGCAACCTAGAGACCCAGTACTTC	CASARAGGNLETQYF
-	16	TRBV28	TRBJ1-6	-	TGTGCCAGCAGTTTAAGGTGGACGGAATATAATTCACCCCTCCACTTT	CASSLRWTEYNSPLHF
-	14	TRBV27	TRBJ2-1	-	TGTGCCAGCAGAGCCAACGGACATAGTGGTGAGCAGTTCTTC	CASRANGHSGEQFF
-	14	TRBV19	TRBJ1-3	-	TGTGCCAGTAGGTTACACGGGAATGGAAACACCATATATTTT	CASRLHGNGNTIYF
-	16	TRBV30	TRBJ1-5	TRBD1	TGTGCCTACCCGCCGCGGACAGGGTGGGTCAATCAGCCCCAGCATTTT	CAYPPRTGWVNQPQHF
-	16	TRBV4-1	TRBJ1-2	-	TGCGCCAGCAGCCAAGAAGGACATTCATCCGGGAATGGCTACACCTTC	CASSQEGHSSGNGYTF
-	15	TRBV11-2	TRBJ2-1	TRBD2	TGTGCCAGCAGACTAGCGGGAGGGCCCCACAATGAGCAGTTCTTC	CASRLAGGPHNEQFF
-	11	TRBV2	TRBJ1-1	-	TGTGCCAGCAGTGAACCGGCTAACGCTTTCTTT	CASSEPANAFF
-	13	TRBV5-1	TRBJ1-4	-	TGCGCCAGCAGCCCGACCCTGGGAGAAAAACTGTTTTTT	CASSPTLGEKLFF
-	15	TRBV7-9	TRBJ1-5	TRBD1	TGTGCCAGCAGCTTATCAGGGGGAAGCAATCAGCCCCAGCATTTT	CASSLSGGSNQPQHF
-	12	TRBV6-5	TRBJ1-1	-	TGTGCCAGCGCCAACGGGGACACTGAAGCTTTCTTT	CASANGDTEAFF
-	14	TRBV19	TRBJ1-2	-	TGTGCCAGTAGTATTGTTAGGGGTAACTATGGCTACACCTTC	CASSIVRGNYGYTF
once	12	TRBV7-2	TRBJ1-5	TRBD1	TGTGCCAGCAGCCCGGGACAGGGGTCCCAGCATTTT	CASSPGQGSQHF
once	16	TRBV7-9	TRBJ2-5	TRBD2	TGTGCCAGCAGCTTAGGTTCCACTAGCGGGCAAGAGACCCAGTACTTC	CASSLGSTSGQETQYF
once	16	TRBV5-8	TRBJ2-7	TRBD2	TGTGCCAGCAGCTTCTTCGGGACTAGCCTTTCCTACGAGCAGTACTTC	CASSFFGTSLSYEQYF
-	14	TRBV5-1	TRBJ2-3	-	TGCGCCAGCAGCTTGGAGCTAGCTACAGATACGCAGTATTTT	CASSLELATDTQYF
once	12	TRBV5-1	TRBJ2-1	TRBD1	TGCGCCAGCAGCCAACAGGGGACTGAGCAGTTCTTC	CASSQQGTEQFF
-	16	TRBV18	TRBJ2-1	TRBD2	TGTGCCAGCTCACGGGAGACTAGCGGGGGTTACAATGAGCAGTTCTTC	CASSRETSGGYNEQFF
-	16	TRBV2	TRBJ1-5	-	TGTGCCAGCAGTGAAGAGGGGACTGGGAACAATCAGCCCCAGCATTTT	CASSEEGTGNNQPQHF
-	18	TRBV28	TRBJ2-2	-	TGTGCCAGCAGTTTCCTCCTCCGAGCGGCCCCGGACACCGGGGAGCTGTTTTTT	CASSFLLRAAPDTGELFF
-	13	TRBV6-5	TRBJ1-1	-	TGTGCCAGCAGGGGCCGGTGGGACAATGAAGCTTTCTTT	CASRGRWDNEAFF
-	14	TRBV10-3	TRBJ2-3	-	TGTGCCATCAGGCCCCTCGGGAACGCAGATACGCAGTATTTT	CAIRPLGNADTQYF
-	14	TRBV28	TRBJ2-7	-	TGTGCCAGCAGTTTCCCGAGCCAGCCCTACGAGCAGTACTTC	CASSFPSQPYEQYF
-	16	TRBV27	TRBJ2-2	TRBD2	TGTGCCAGCAGTCTTACTAGCGGGGTACTCACCGGGGAGCTGTTTTTT	CASSLTSGVLTGELFF
-	16	TRBV11-2	TRBJ2-3	TRBD2	TGTGCCAGCAGCTTAGCACTAGCGGGAGGCCCAGATACGCAGTATTTT	CASSLALAGGPDTQYF
-	14	TRBV18	TRBJ2-4	TRBD1	TGTGCCAGCTCACCAGGGACAGGGGCGAACATTCAGTACTTC	CASSPGTGANIQYF
-	15	TRBV11-2	TRBJ1-1	TRBD1	TGTGCCAGCAGCCTTCGGACAGGGGCCAACACTGAAGCTTTCTTT	CASSLRTGANTEAFF
-	12	TRBV28	TRBJ1-4	-	TGTGCCAGCAGTCCAACTAATGAAAAACTGTTTTTT	CASSPTNEKLFF
-	11	TRBV19	TRBJ1-2	TRBD1	TGTGCCACTTCGGACAGGCCCGGCTACACCTTC	CATSDRPGYTF
-	13	TRBV2	TRBJ2-5	-	TGTGCCAGCCGATCTTTGTTGGGGGAGACCCAGTACTTC	CASRSLLGETQYF
few	15	TRBV19	TRBJ2-7	TRBD2	TGTGCCAGTAGTAAACTAGCGGGAGCTGGCCACGAGCAGTACTTC	CASSKLAGAGHEQYF
-	13	TRBV6-1	TRBJ2-1	-	TGTGCCAGCAGGGACTCATCCCACAATGAGCAGTTCTTC	CASRDSSHNEQFF
-	17	TRBV4-1	TRBJ2-1	TRBD2	TGCGCCAGCAGCCAAGAAAGGCTAGCGGATCCTATCAATGAGCAGTTCTTC	CASSQERLADPINEQFF
-	15	TRBV9	TRBJ1-2	-	TGTGCCAGCAGCGACTCTCAGGGAAATAACTATGGCTACACCTTC	CASSDSQGNNYGYTF
-	14	TRBV28	TRBJ2-3	-	TGTGCCAGCAGTTCCGGGACTGGCACAGATACGCAGTATTTT	CASSSGTGTDTQYF
-	14	TRBV29-1	TRBJ2-1	TRBD2	TGCAGCGTTTCACTAGCGGGAAAAATTAATGAGCAGTTCTTC	CSVSLAGKINEQFF
-	12	TRBV10-2	TRBJ2-3	-	TGCGCCAGCAACGGAGAGGGGAATACGCAGTATTTT	CASNGEGNTQYF